A selection of T cell receptor beta chains follows, all from one sample in a study of graft-versus-host responses after intestinal transplantation. The table came from immunoSEQ multiplex PCR; TCRdb's copy has only in-frame clones and leaves some out. This sample has 15,000 or so clones, with 65% to 80% found just once. This specimen consisted of ileum tissue, obtained roughly 27 days after intestinal transplant. The receptors were gathered from a human patient who received an intestinal transplant, so some T cells may come from the graft donor. The CDR3 runs from the conserved cysteine through the conserved F or W. The D gene is left open where the match is weak. Clone size is stated in some rows and not others, as once, few, many or a class when expanded.

D	size	V	J	CDR3	DNA
.	.	TRBV6-6	TRBJ2-2	CASSYIRDSTGELFF	TGTGCCAGCAGTTACATCAGGGATAGCACCGGGGAGCTGTTTTTT
.	.	TRBV9	TRBJ1-2	CASSVGRGGYTF	TGTGCCAGCAGCGTAGGTAGGGGTGGCTACACCTTC
.	.	TRBV15	TRBJ2-3	CATTGGADTQYF	TGTGCCACCACCGGCGGGGCCGATACGCAGTATTTT
.	.	TRBV11-2	TRBJ1-2	CASSLNGRKNRCYGYTF	TGTGCCAGCAGCTTGAACGGGAGAAAAAACAGGTGCTATGGCTACACCTTC
.	.	TRBV28	TRBJ2-7	CASSLGRGDEQYF	TGTGCCAGCAGTCTCGGGAGAGGCGACGAGCAGTACTTC
.	.	TRBV7-2	TRBJ2-3	CASSLDRVHTDTQYF	TGTGCCAGCAGCTTAGACAGGGTACACACAGATACGCAGTATTTT
.	.	TRBV28	TRBJ1-3	CASSLIQGSGNTIYF	TGTGCCAGCAGTTTAATACAGGGCTCTGGAAACACCATATATTTT
.	.	TRBV2	TRBJ1-6	CASWVQTDRLRPLHF	TGTGCCAGCTGGGTTCAAACAGACCGGCTTAGGCCCCTCCACTTT
.	.	TRBV6-6	TRBJ2-2	CASSPDRRNTGELFF	TGTGCCAGCAGCCCCGACAGGAGGAACACCGGGGAGCTGTTTTTT
.	.	TRBV9	TRBJ2-5	CASSVGSGKETQYF	TGTGCCAGCAGCGTAGGGTCAGGGAAAGAGACCCAGTACTTC
.	.	TRBV9	TRBJ2-1	CASSVTTGQSLLYNEQFF	TGTGCCAGCAGCGTAACCACCGGACAGTCGTTACTTTACAATGAGCAGTTCTTC
.	.	TRBV5-1	TRBJ1-6	CASSLFSAGSSNSPLHF	TGCGCCAGCAGCTTGTTCAGTGCGGGGTCCTCAAATTCACCCCTCCACTTT
.	.	TRBV7-9	TRBJ2-5	CASSTHNRVPQETQYF	TGTGCCAGCAGCACACACAACAGGGTTCCACAAGAGACCCAGTACTTC
TRBD2	.	TRBV29-1	TRBJ2-3	CSVESTRGGWFDTQYF	TGCAGCGTTGAATCGACGCGGGGGGGCTGGTTCGATACGCAGTATTTT
.	.	TRBV20-1	TRBJ2-3	CGGAGSDTQYF	TGCGGGGGGGCCGGGTCAGATACGCAGTATTTT
.	.	TRBV5-1	TRBJ2-1	CASSLYQTAPNNEQFF	TGCGCCAGCAGCTTGTATCAGACAGCACCCAACAATGAGCAGTTCTTC
TRBD1	.	TRBV18	TRBJ2-1	CASSPDRVKYNEQFF	TGTGCCAGCTCACCAGACAGGGTCAAATACAATGAGCAGTTCTTC
TRBD2	.	TRBV27	TRBJ2-1	CASVRTSGGTNEQFF	TGTGCCAGCGTGCGAACTAGCGGGGGTACAAATGAGCAGTTCTTC
TRBD2	.	TRBV7-8	TRBJ2-5	CASSLLGGGARETQYF	TGTGCCAGCAGCTTACTCGGCGGGGGGGCCAGGGAGACCCAGTACTTC
.	few	TRBV11-2	TRBJ1-1	CASSKQENTEAFF	TGTGCCAGCAGCAAACAGGAGAACACTGAAGCTTTCTTT
TRBD1	.	TRBV5-4	TRBJ1-6	CASSIGTADNSPLHF	TGTGCCAGCAGCATTGGGACAGCAGATAATTCACCCCTCCACTTT
.	.	TRBV4-1	TRBJ1-5	CASSQDAFLGANQPQHF	TGCGCCAGCAGCCAAGACGCGTTCTTAGGAGCGAATCAGCCCCAGCATTTT
TRBD1	.	TRBV5-8	TRBJ2-6	CASPTSGQGNVLTF	TGTGCCAGCCCTACCTCTGGACAGGGCAACGTCCTGACTTTC
TRBD1	.	TRBV5-1	TRBJ2-1	CASSPTTGAGYGEQFF	TGCGCCAGCAGCCCAACGACAGGGGCCGGCTACGGTGAGCAGTTCTTC
TRBD1	.	TRBV4-1	TRBJ2-2	CASSQVGALQGTNTGELFF	TGCGCCAGCAGCCAAGTTGGGGCCCTACAGGGGACGAACACCGGGGAGCTGTTTTTT
.	.	TRBV7-6	TRBJ2-1	CASSLGQGFYNEQFF	TGTGCCAGCAGCTTAGGCCAGGGCTTCTACAATGAGCAGTTCTTC
TRBD2	few	TRBV5-4	TRBJ2-1	CASSLNGGASEQFF	TGTGCCAGCAGCTTGAACGGGGGGGCCTCTGAGCAGTTCTTC
TRBD1	.	TRBV7-2	TRBJ1-2	CASSLGQGYGYTF	TGTGCCAGCAGCTTAGGACAGGGCTATGGCTACACCTTC
.	few	TRBV7-9	TRBJ1-1	CASSLFQEENAFF	TGTGCCAGCAGCTTATTTCAGGAGGAGAACGCTTTCTTT
.	.	TRBV6-5	TRBJ1-5	CASRPRLFSNQPQHF	TGTGCCAGCAGGCCAAGACTGTTTAGCAATCAGCCCCAGCATTTT
.	.	TRBV19	TRBJ1-2	CASSPQGKGYTF	TGTGCCAGTAGTCCTCAGGGGAAAGGCTACACCTTC
.	.	TRBV5-1	TRBJ1-5	CASKPDTASGQPQHF	TGCGCCAGCAAGCCGGACACTGCAAGTGGTCAGCCCCAGCATTTT